At least ten counts were recorded for the clone carrying this T cell receptor (beta chain). Antigen unknown. Germline V gene lookup returns CDR1 SNHLY and CDR2 FYNNEI. This CDR3 is 15 amino acids long. V shed 5 bases and J shed 5 bases, with 18 bases lying between them. CDR3 and TCR beta VDJ profiling relied on genomic DNA as the template. TCRdb reprocessed the reads with MiXCR, giving one entry per CDR3 protein. The table has around 64,000 distinct CDR3 sequences, about 56% seen once. This sample stems from a study of CD8+CD57+ T cells in acquired aplastic anemia. The overall study: Isolated CD4+ and CD8+ cells, once sorted, yielded DNA averaging 3.2 ug.

Study-level points and caveats: Patients were compared with controls for CD8+ Simpson's diversity, and no significant difference emerged. Patients had approximately 29 CD8+ CDR3 sequences in common with controls (the shared set).

This TCR came from a human donor in good health, serving as a control. The sequenced sample was sorted CD4+, CD8+, or CD8+CD57+ T cells (not recorded which) from PBMCs. The chain recombines TRBV2 with TRBJ2-5, with D possibly being TRBD1 (8 bases). The CDR3 here is CASSWTGRGGETQYF. The CDR3, as DNA: TGTGCCAGCAGTTGGACAGGGAGGGGGGGGGAGACCCAGTACTTC.